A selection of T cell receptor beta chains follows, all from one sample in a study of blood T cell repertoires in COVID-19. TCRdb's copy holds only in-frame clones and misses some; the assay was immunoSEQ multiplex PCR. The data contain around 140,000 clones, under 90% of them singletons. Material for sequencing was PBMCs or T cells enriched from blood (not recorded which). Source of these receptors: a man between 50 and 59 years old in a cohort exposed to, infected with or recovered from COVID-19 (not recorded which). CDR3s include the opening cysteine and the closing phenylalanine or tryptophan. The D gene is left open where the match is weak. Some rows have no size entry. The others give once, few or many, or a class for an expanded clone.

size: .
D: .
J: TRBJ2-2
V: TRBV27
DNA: TGTGCCAGCAGTCTCAGGGGTCCCGGGGAGCTGTTTTTT
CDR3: CASSLRGPGELFF

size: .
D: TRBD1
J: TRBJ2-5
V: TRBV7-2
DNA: TGTGCCAGCAGCTTAAGCGCCAGGGGGCGGCAAGAGACCCAGTACTTC
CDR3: CASSLSARGRQETQYF

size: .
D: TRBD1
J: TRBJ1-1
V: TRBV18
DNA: TGTGCCAGCTCCCGGACAGGGGAGTTCACTGAAGCTTTCTTT
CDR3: CASSRTGEFTEAFF

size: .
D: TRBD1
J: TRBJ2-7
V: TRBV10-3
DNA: TGTGCCATCAGTGATTCGGGGAGGACAGGGGCAGGGCACGAGCAGTACTTC
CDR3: CAISDSGRTGAGHEQYF

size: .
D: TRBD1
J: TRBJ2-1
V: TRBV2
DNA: TGTGCCAGGAACAGGGGCGGCTACAATGAGCAGTTCTTC
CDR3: CARNRGGYNEQFF

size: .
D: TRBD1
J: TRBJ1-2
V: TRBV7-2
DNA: TGTGCCAGCAGCCCAAGGACAGGACCCTATGGCTACACCTTC
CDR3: CASSPRTGPYGYTF

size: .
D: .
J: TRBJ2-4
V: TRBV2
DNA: TGTGCCAGCGTGGACTCCTCTAAAGCCAAAAACATTCAGTACTTC
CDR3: CASVDSSKAKNIQYF

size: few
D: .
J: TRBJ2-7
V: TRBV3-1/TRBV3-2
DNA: TGTGCCAGCAGCCAGGCCAGACTAGTGGTTAATGTCGAGCAGTACTTC
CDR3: CASSQARLVVNVEQYF

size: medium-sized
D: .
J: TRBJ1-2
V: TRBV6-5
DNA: TGTGCCAGCGGGGCAGCTAACTATGGCTACACCTTC
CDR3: CASGAANYGYTF

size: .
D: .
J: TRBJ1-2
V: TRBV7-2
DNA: TGTGCCAGCAGCCCGGGATCTTCTAACTATGGCTACACCTTC
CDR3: CASSPGSSNYGYTF

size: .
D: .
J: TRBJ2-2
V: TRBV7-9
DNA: TGTGCCAGCCTCCTGAACACCGGGGAGCTGTTTTTT
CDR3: CASLLNTGELFF

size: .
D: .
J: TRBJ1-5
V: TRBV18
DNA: TGTGCCAGCTCACCCTTACCAGGGACTCCCAATTTT
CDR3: CASSPLPGTPNF

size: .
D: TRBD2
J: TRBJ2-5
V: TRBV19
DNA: TGTGCCAGTAGTACCTCCAGGGGCGGGGGGGCCGGTGAGACCCAGTACTTC
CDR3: CASSTSRGGGAGETQYF

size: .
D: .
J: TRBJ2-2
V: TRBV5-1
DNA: TGCGCCAGCAGCTTGACAGGGACCGGGGAGCTGTTTTTT
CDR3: CASSLTGTGELFF

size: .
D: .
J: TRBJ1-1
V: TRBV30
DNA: TGTGCCTGGAGTGTGGGGGGATTTTCTGAAGCTTTCTTT
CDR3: CAWSVGGFSEAFF

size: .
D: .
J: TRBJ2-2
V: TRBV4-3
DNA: TGCGCCAGCAGCCAAGGGGGAGGCACCGGGGAGCTGTTTTTT
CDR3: CASSQGGGTGELFF

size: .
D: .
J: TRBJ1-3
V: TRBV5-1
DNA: TGCGCCAGCAGCCCGACAGGACCGGGAAACACCATATATTTT
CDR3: CASSPTGPGNTIYF

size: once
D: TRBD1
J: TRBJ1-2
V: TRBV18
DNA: TGTGCCAGCTCACCGAAATGGGGGGGACAGGTAGTCCAAAACTATGGCTACACCTTC
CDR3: CASSPKWGGQVVQNYGYTF

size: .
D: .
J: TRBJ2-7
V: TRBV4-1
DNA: TGCGCCAGCAGCCCCCCCCGGGACAAGGTCTACGAGCAGTACTTC
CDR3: CASSPPRDKVYEQYF

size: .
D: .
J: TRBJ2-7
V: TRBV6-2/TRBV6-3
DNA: TGTGCCAGCAGTTACTCGACACCAGGGTATCCCTACGAGCAGTACTTC
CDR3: CASSYSTPGYPYEQYF

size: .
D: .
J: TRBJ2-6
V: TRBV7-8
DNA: TGTGCCAGCAGCTGGGCAGTGTCTGGGGCCAACGTCCTGACTTTC
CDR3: CASSWAVSGANVLTF

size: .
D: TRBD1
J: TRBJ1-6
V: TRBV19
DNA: TGTGCCAGTAGCAATACAGGGGCGAATTCACCCCTCCACTTT
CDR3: CASSNTGANSPLHF

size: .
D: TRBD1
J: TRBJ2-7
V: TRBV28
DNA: TGTGCCAGCAGTCCCATCGACAGGGGGCCCAACGAGCAGTACTTC
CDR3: CASSPIDRGPNEQYF

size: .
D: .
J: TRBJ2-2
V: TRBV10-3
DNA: TGTGCCATCAGTGAAGGTCCAGGCAGATCCGGGGAGCTGTTTTTT
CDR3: CAISEGPGRSGELFF

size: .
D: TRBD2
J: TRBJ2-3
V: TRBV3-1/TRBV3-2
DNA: TGTGCCAGCAGCCATGTAGCGGGGGGGAGAACAGATACGCAGTATTTT
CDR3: CASSHVAGGRTDTQYF

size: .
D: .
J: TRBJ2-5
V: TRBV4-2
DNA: TGTGCCAGCAGCCAAGCGCAGGGGCTGTATAGGACCCAGTACTTC
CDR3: CASSQAQGLYRTQYF

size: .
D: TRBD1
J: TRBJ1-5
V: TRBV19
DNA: TGTGCCAGTAGTCCAACAGGGGCTTCGGATCAGCCCCAGCATTTT
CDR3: CASSPTGASDQPQHF

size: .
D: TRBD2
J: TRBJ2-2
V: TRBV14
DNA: TGTGCCAGCAGCCCCCGACTAGCGGGGATCACCGGGGAGCTGTTTTTT
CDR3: CASSPRLAGITGELFF

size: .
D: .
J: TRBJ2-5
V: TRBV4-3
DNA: TGCGCCAGCCCCCCACTGAGGGTTAAATCAGAGACCCAGTACTTC
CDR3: CASPPLRVKSETQYF

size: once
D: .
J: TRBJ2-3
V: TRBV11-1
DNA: TGTGCCAGCAGCTTAGGACAGATCTATACGCAGTATTTT
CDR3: CASSLGQIYTQYF

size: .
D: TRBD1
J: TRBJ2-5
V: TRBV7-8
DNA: TGTGCCAGCAGCCTTTGGGACAGTGAGCAGCAGACCCAGTACTTC
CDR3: CASSLWDSEQQTQYF

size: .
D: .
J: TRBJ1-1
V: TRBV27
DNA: TGTGCCAGCAGTTTATCCCGGGTTGTCACTGAAGCTTTCTTT
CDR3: CASSLSRVVTEAFF

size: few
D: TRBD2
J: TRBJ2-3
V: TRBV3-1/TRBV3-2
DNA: TGTGCCAGCAGCCAAGAAGGTCTAGCGGGAGGACCAGATACGCAGTATTTT
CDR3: CASSQEGLAGGPDTQYF

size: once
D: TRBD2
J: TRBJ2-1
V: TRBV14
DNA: TGTGCCAGCAGCCGACTAGCGGGCCCATACAATGAGCAGTTCTTC
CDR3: CASSRLAGPYNEQFF

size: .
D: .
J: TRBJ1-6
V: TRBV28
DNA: TGTGCCGACGGGCAGGGTGGATCACCCCTCCACTTT
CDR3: CADGQGGSPLHF

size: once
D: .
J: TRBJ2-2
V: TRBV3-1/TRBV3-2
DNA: TGTGCCAGCAGCCAAGCGGCAACAGCGAACACCGGGGAGCTGTTTTTT
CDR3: CASSQAATANTGELFF

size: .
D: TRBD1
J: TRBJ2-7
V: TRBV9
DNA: TGTGCCAGCAGCGCTAAGTGGGGACAGGCCTACGAGCAGTACTTC
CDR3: CASSAKWGQAYEQYF

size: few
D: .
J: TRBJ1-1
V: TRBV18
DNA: TGTGCCAGCTGGAAGGGGCAGGGGACTGAAGCTTTCTTT
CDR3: CASWKGQGTEAFF

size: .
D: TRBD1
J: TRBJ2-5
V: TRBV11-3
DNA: TGTGCCAGCAGCCAGGGGGTACGAGAGACCCAGTACTTC
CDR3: CASSQGVRETQYF

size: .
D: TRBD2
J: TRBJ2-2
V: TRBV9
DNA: TGTGCCAGCAGCGTACTAGCGGGGTACGGGGAGCTGTTTTTT
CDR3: CASSVLAGYGELFF

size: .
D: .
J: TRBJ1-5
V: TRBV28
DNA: TGTGCCAGCAGTTTATCCCGACAGGGCAATCAGCCCCAGCATTTT
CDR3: CASSLSRQGNQPQHF

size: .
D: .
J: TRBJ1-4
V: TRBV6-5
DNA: TGTGCCAGCAGTTACTCAGGAGGGCGGCATGAAAAACTGTTTTTT
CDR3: CASSYSGGRHEKLFF

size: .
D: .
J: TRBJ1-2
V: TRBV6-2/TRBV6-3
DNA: TGTGCCAGCAGTCGGGACACCTATGGCTACACCTTC
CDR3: CASSRDTYGYTF

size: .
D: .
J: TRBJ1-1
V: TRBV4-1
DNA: TGCGCCAGCAGCCAAGATCCCATTCCCCGGGACACTGAAGCTTTCTTT
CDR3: CASSQDPIPRDTEAFF

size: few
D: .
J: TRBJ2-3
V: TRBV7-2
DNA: TGTGCCAGCAGCCCCTCGACAGATACGCAGTATTTT
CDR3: CASSPSTDTQYF

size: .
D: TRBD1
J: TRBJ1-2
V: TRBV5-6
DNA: TGTGCCAGCAGCTTGGACAGGGGGGGATATGGCTACACCTTC
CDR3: CASSLDRGGYGYTF

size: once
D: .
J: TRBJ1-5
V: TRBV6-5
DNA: TGTGCCAGCAGATCTTCAGGGGTCGGCCAGCCCCAGCATTTT
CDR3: CASRSSGVGQPQHF

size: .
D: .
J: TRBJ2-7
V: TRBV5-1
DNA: TGCGCCAGCAGCTTGATGGGTGGCGGATCAATCGGGTACGAGCAGTACTTC
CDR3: CASSLMGGGSIGYEQYF

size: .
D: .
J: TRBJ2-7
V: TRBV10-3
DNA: TGTGCCATCAGTGATGTTCGGGCGGGCGAGCAGTACTTC
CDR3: CAISDVRAGEQYF

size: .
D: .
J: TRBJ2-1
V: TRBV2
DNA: TGTGCCAGCAGTTCCAGGGGTGACTCCTACAATGAGCAGTTCTTC
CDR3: CASSSRGDSYNEQFF

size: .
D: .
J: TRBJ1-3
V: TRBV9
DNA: TGTGCCAGCAGCGTAGGACATAGCTCTGGAAACACCATATATTTT
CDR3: CASSVGHSSGNTIYF

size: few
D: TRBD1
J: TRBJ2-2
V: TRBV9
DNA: TGTGCCAGCAGCGTGACAGGGGGCTCGAACACCGGGGAGCTGTTTTTT
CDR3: CASSVTGGSNTGELFF

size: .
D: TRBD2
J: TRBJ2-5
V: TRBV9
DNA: TGTGCCAGCAGCGGAGGGGAGGGGAGGGAGACCCAGTACTTC
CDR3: CASSGGEGRETQYF

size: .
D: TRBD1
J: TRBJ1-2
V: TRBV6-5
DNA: TGTGCCAGCAGTCCGGACAGGGGCTATGGCTACACCTTC
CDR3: CASSPDRGYGYTF